Each of the 18 T cell receptor beta chains below was sequenced from the same sample in a study of T cell clonality in common variable immunodeficiency (dated by TCRdb to about 2015). Summary of the overall study and its limitations: Fewer deletions and N-nucleotide insertions were reportedly observed in CVID TCRbeta sequences, and highly modified clones with 13 or more V deletions were reportedly absent from CVID TCRbeta sequences.

Their specific antigens are unknown. Libraries came from the immunoSEQ multiplex PCR assay. TCRdb's version of the immuneACCESS table is confined to in-frame rearrangements and falls short of the full clone set. An unresolved V gene accounts for under half of the shortfall where checked; the remainder is of unknown origin. With roughly 14,000 clones recorded, this sample contains no clone counted only once. The ten largest make up approximately 12% of the sample. Sequences were obtained from peripheral blood mononuclear cells. These receptors originate from a human donor with common variable immunodeficiency.

Comment on this clone: The CDR3 end is not reached by the read, which stops 3 residues before it; the germline J gene fills it in. V is TRBV19 and J is TRBJ2-3; 7 bases line up with TRBD2. With 7 bases clipped from V and 6 bases from J, the junction kept 10 bases outside the gene matches. The CDR3 is made up of 14 amino acids. Germline V gives CDR1 LNHDA, CDR2 SQIVND (reference sequence). The sequenced part of the CDR3 DNA is TGTGCCAGTATTCCGCGAGACGGGGGGGATACG. Its translation is CASIPRDGGDT. The whole CDR3 protein is CASIPRDGGDTQYF. Full variable domain (missing parts from reference TRBV19 and TRBJ2-3): DGGITQSPKYLFRKEGQNVTLSCEQNLNHDAMYWYRQDPGQGLRLIYYSQIVNDFQKGDIAEGYSVSREKKESFPLTVTSAQKNPTAFYLCASIPRDGGDTQYFGPGTRLTVL.

As regards this clone: Read coverage stops 3 residues before the CDR3 terminus; the germline J gene supplies the remainder. J is TRBJ2-1 and V is TRBV19; TRBD2 might be the D (5 bases). V lost 2 bases to trimming and J lost 0 bases, with 14 bases between them. The CDR3 has 17 residues. In germline, CDR1 is LNHDA, CDR2 SQIVND (reference sequence). The part of the CDR3 DNA that was read is TGTGCCAGTAGTATATGGGTGGGTACTAGCTCCTACAATGAG. Its protein product is CASSIWVGTSSYNE. The entire CDR3 is CASSIWVGTSSYNEQFF.

In regard to this clone: Read data end 3 residues before the CDR3 end; the end is taken from the germline J gene. The chain uses TRBV6-1 and TRBJ1-5, with D perhaps TRBD1 (6 bases). The germline V and J ends were trimmed by 2 bases and 7 bases, with 15 bases remaining between them. Looked up from germline, CDR1 is MNHNS and CDR2 is SASEGT. The CDR3 contains 15 residues. This CDR3 reads CASSELGGAGQPQHF. The CDR3 DNA, read in part, is TGTGCCAGCAGTGAATTAGGGGGGGCCGGGCAGCCC.

This clone was found a few times. The read comes to an end 3 residues before the CDR3 does, leaving the germline J gene to fill in the end. The chain has TRBV7-8 and TRBJ1-1, with D perhaps TRBD1 (5 bases). Germline V gives CDR1 SGHVS, CDR2 FQNEAQ. The CDR3 covers 11 residues. The CDR3 bases that were read are TGTGCCAGCAGCTTAAACAGGGAA. Translation: CASSLNRE. The entire CDR3 reads CASSLNREAFF.

This clone has only a few counts. The observed sequence ends 3 residues before the CDR3 terminus, with the missing tail filled in from the germline J gene. The rearrangement joins TRBV19 to TRBJ2-7, with D tentatively TRBD1 (5 bases). V lost 5 bases and J 5 bases, leaving 10 bases between the germline ends. In germline, CDR1 is LNHDA, CDR2 SQIVND (reference sequence). The CDR3 has 12 amino acids. This chain's CDR3 is CASSVTGNEQYF. The DNA read from the CDR3 is TGTGCCAGTAGTGTAACAGGTAACGAG.

This clone came up a few times. CDR3 residues: CASSPGVAGEWETQYF. CDR3 bases read: TGTGCCAGCTCACCAGGTGTCGCGGGGGAGTGGGAGACC. The rearrangement joins TRBV18 to TRBJ2-5; 7 positions agree with TRBD2. The CDR3 extends 3 residues past the end of the read, so its final part is completed from the germline J gene. The germline gives CDR1 KGHSH, CDR2 LQKENI. V lost 2 bases, J lost 5 bases, and 11 bases stayed unmatched. The CDR3 extends over 16 amino acids.

The part of the CDR3 DNA that was read is TGTGCCAGCAGCTTAGTGTTATCTGGGGGCGGTGAG. It encodes CASSLVLSGGGE. The CDR3, in full, reads CASSLVLSGGGEQFF. J is TRBJ2-1 and V is TRBV7-2, with a possible D match to TRBD1 (6 bases). The sequenced fragment ends 3 residues before the CDR3 boundary, so the rest is inferred from the germline J gene. V lost 1 base to trimming and J lost 9 bases, with 16 bases between them. Germline V lookup: CDR1 SGHTA, CDR2 FQGNSA. The CDR3 length is 15 residues.

This clone has only a few counts. The CDR3 end is not reached by the read, which stops 3 residues before it; the germline J gene fills it in. J is TRBJ1-2 and V is TRBV18; TRBD1 aligns across 7 bases. This CDR3 comprises 13 residues. V trimming: 2 bases; J trimming: 3 bases; junction bases outside the gene matches: 0. In germline, CDR1 is KGHSH, CDR2 LQKENI. This chain's CDR3 is CASSPGTDYGYTF. The CDR3 bases that were read are TGTGCCAGCTCACCAGGGACAGACTATGGC. Full variable domain (missing parts from reference TRBV18 and TRBJ1-2): NAGVMQNPRHLVRRRGQEARLRCSPMKGHSHVYWYRQLPEEGLKFMVYLQKENIIDESGMPKERFSAEFPKEGPSILRIQQVVRGDSAAYFCASSPGTDYGYTFGSGTRLTVV.

Note on this clone: From the germline J gene comes the end of the CDR3, since the read stops 3 residues before it. The chain recombines TRBV20-1 with TRBJ2-1; D is unclear. This CDR3 contains 15 residues. Germline V gene sequence: CDR1 DFQATT, CDR2 SNEGSKA (reference sequence). The V end was cut by 1 base, the J end by 0 bases, with 10 bases between. Incomplete CDR3 DNA: TGCAGTGCTAGAGGAGGCCTGAGCTCCTACAATGAG. Encoded protein: CSARGGLSSYNE. The entire CDR3 is CSARGGLSSYNEQFF.

Worth noting for this clone: The read ends 3 residues early relative to the CDR3; the germline J gene fills the gap. This chain connects TRBV29-1 to TRBJ1-4, with 7 bases identical to TRBD1. V shed 2 bases and J 10 bases; nucleotides not matched to a gene: 19. Germline CDR1 and CDR2: SQVTM and ANQGSEA. The CDR3 consists of 17 residues. CDR3 protein: CSVEPLPGQPSFGKLFF. The part of the CDR3 DNA that was read is TGCAGCGTTGAACCCCTACCGGGACAGCCTTCTTTTGGAAAA.

This clone turned up a few times. The read stops 3 residues short of the end of the CDR3; the missing end is completed from the germline J gene. The J gene is TRBJ1-2, the V gene TRBV18; 10 bases line up with TRBD1. Germline CDR1 KGHSH, CDR2 LQKENI. V gave up 3 bases and J gave up 3 bases; unmatched junction bases: 1. The CDR3 sequence is 14 residues long. The part of the CDR3 DNA that was read is TGTGCCAGCTCACCGACAGGGGGCGACTATGGC. This translates into CASSPTGGDYG. The full CDR3 is CASSPTGGDYGYTF.

As to this clone: The read falls 3 residues short of the CDR3 end, and the missing part is taken from the germline J gene. This chain connects TRBV6-2 or TRBV6-3 to TRBJ2-3; 8 bases are a match to TRBD1. This CDR3 has 15 residues. Germline CDR1 reads MNHEY; CDR2 reads SVGEGT. Trimming took 2 bases from V and 5 from J; bases not matched to a gene: 6. CDR3 residues: CASSYPTGVEDTQYF. The sequenced CDR3 bases are TGTGCCAGCAGTTACCCGACAGGGGTTGAAGATACG.

In regard to this clone: The read finishes 3 residues shy of the CDR3 end, and the germline J gene is used to complete it. V gene TRBV30 combines with J gene TRBJ2-7; D call uncertain. Germline V gene data show CDR1 as GTSNPN and CDR2 as SVGIG (reference sequence). The CDR3 loop spans 13 amino acids. The V and J ends lost 2 bases and 2 bases respectively, with 10 bases between them. The CDR3 bases that were read are TGTGCCTGGAGTAAGCCATTCCCCTACGAG. Encoded protein: CAWSKPFPYE. The entire CDR3 protein is CAWSKPFPYEQYF.

About this clone itself: Coverage ceases 3 residues before the CDR3 finishes, and the germline J gene fills in the end. The J gene is TRBJ2-1, the V gene TRBV5-6, with 10 bases that match TRBD2. V lost 2 bases, J lost 2 bases, and 1 base stayed unmatched. The CDR3 runs 15 residues. The germline V gene encodes CDR1 SGHDT and CDR2 YYEEEE. CDR3 in amino acids: CASSFSGRTYNEQFF. CDR3 bases read: TGTGCCAGCAGCTTTAGCGGGAGGACCTACAATGAG.

The sample holds a few counts of this clone. Read coverage stops 3 residues before the CDR3 terminus; the germline J gene supplies the remainder. The chain couples TRBV5-1 to TRBJ2-5; TRBD1 matches at 8 bases. Germline V gene sequence: CDR1 SGHRS, CDR2 YFSETQ. V was pared by 4 bases and J by 1 base, with 3 bases of the junction left unmatched. The length of the CDR3 is 14 residues. Partial CDR3 DNA: TGCGCCAGCAGCCACGGACAGGGCCAAGAGACC. This encodes CASSHGQGQET. The whole CDR3 is CASSHGQGQETQYF.

This clone appeared a few times. The CDR3 extends 3 residues past the end of the read, so its final part is completed from the germline J gene. This chain joins TRBV7-9 and TRBJ2-7; 8 bases line up with TRBD1. With V trimmed by 5 bases and J by 5 bases, 8 bases remained unmatched. CDR1 SEHNR and CDR2 FQNEAQ come from the germline V gene (reference sequence). CDR3 length: 14 amino acids. The CDR3 bases that were read are TGTGCCAGCAGCACAAGGACAGGGATCCACGAG. Residues: CASSTRTGIHE. The entire CDR3 protein reads CASSTRTGIHEQYF.

This clone was picked up a small number of times. The sequenced fragment ends 3 residues before the CDR3 boundary, so the rest is inferred from the germline J gene. This chain links TRBV7-2 with TRBJ1-5; a possible D gene is TRBD1 (5 bases). This CDR3 spans 14 amino acids. Germline values: CDR1 SGHTA, CDR2 FQGNSA. Between the trimmed V and J ends, which lost 0 bases and 7 bases, there was a span of 10 bases. The DNA read from the CDR3 is TGTGCCAGCAGCTTAGCAGGGGTGGGGCAGCCC. This sequence encodes CASSLAGVGQP. The CDR3 as a whole reads CASSLAGVGQPQHF. Variable domain in full (rest from reference TRBV7-2 and TRBJ1-5): GAGVSQSPSNKVTEKGKDVELRCDPISGHTALYWYRQSLGQGLEFLIYFQGNSAPDKSGLPSDRFSAERTGGSVSTLTIQRTQQEDSAVYLCASSLAGVGQPQHFGDGTRLSIL.

This clone occurred a few times. The read terminates 3 residues before the CDR3 end, so the remaining end is supplied by the germline J gene. The V and J genes are TRBV7-9 and TRBJ1-1; possible D gene TRBD1, 6 bases. The CDR3 runs to 15 residues. Germline loops: CDR1 SEHNR, CDR2 FQNEAQ (reference sequence). V was pared by 0 bases and J by 1 base, with 9 bases between. Partial CDR3 DNA: TGTGCCAGCAGCTTAGCAGGGGGTAGGAACACTGAA. Protein sequence: CASSLAGGRNTE. The entire CDR3 is CASSLAGGRNTEAFF.